Included here is one T cell receptor (beta chain) sequence, with context. The PCR was carried out with 60 Vbeta primers and 13 Jbeta primers. The table came from immunoSEQ multiplex PCR; TCRdb's copy has only in-frame clones and leaves some out. Found here are approximately 130,000 clones, about 86% of them singletons; the top ten hold about 5%. The record originates from a study of cytomegalovirus exposure and HLA in healthy donors. Per germline, CDR1 SGHRS and CDR2 YFSETQ. The CDR3 totals 15 residues. V was clipped by 2 bases and J by 7 bases, with 16 bases between them. Source material: PBMCs. V and J are TRBV5-1 and TRBJ2-4; the D gene is possibly TRBD2 (5 bases). This sequence originates from a woman younger than 45 in good health and CMV-seronegative. The CDR3: CASSFQVPGENIQYF. For the CDR3, the DNA is TGCGCCAGCAGCTTCCAGGTTCCCGGGGAGAACATTCAGTACTTC.